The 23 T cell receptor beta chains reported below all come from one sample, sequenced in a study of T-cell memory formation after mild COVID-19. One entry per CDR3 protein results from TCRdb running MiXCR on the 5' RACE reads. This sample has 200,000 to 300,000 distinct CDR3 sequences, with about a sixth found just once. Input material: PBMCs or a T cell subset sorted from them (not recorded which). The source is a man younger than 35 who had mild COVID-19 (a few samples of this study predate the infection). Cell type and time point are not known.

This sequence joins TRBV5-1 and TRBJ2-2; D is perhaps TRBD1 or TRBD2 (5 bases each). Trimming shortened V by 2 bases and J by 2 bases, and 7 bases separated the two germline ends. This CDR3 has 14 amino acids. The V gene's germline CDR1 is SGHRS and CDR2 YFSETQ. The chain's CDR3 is CASSFGDNTGELFF. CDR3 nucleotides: TGCGCCAGCAGCTTCGGGGACAACACCGGGGAGCTGTTTTTT.

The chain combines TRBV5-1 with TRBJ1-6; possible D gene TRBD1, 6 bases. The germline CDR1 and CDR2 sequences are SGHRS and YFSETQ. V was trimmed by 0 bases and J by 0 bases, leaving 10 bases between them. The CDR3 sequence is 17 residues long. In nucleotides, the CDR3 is TGCGCCAGCAGCTTGGGGACAGTAAGCTCCTATAATTCACCCCTCCACTTT. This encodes CASSLGTVSSYNSPLHF.

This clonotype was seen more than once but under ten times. CDR3 sequence reads: CASSQSGGVNQPQHF. The CDR3 DNA reads TGCGCCAGCAGCCAATCAGGAGGGGTAAACCAGCCCCAGCATTTT. V gene TRBV4-3 combines with J gene TRBJ1-5; TRBD1 might be the D (5 bases). The V and J ends lost 2 bases and 7 bases respectively, with 15 bases between them. CDR3 size: 15 residues. Germline assignment: CDR1 LGHNA and CDR2 YSLEER.

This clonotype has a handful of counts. CDR3 nucleotide sequence: TGTGCCAGCAGTTACGACAGCAACTATGGCTACACCTTC. This translates into CASSYDSNYGYTF. J is TRBJ1-2 and V is TRBV6-5, with TRBD1 as a possible D gene (5 bases). The CDR3 runs 13 residues. Germline-derived CDR1 and CDR2 are MNHEY and SVGAGI. V dropped 2 bases and J dropped 2 bases, with 6 bases sitting between them.

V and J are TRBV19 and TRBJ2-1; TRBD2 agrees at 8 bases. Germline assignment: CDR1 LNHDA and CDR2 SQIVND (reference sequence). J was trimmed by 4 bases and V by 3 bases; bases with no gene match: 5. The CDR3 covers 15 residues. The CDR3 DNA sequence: TGTGCCAGTAGTATCGGGGGGGGATTATACAATGAGCAGTTCTTC. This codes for CASSIGGGLYNEQFF.

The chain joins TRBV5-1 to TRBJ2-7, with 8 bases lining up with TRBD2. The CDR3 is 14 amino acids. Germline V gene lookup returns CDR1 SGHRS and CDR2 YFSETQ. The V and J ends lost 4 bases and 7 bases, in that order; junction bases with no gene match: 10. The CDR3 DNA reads TGCGCCAGCAGCACCGAGCGGGGGTCGGGTGAGCAGTACTTC. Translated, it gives CASSTERGSGEQYF.

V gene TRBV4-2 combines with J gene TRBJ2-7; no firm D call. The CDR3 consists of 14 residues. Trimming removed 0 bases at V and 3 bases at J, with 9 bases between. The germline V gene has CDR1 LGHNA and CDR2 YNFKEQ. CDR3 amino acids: CASSQDGPGYEQYF. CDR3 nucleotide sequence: TGTGCCAGCAGCCAAGATGGGCCTGGCTACGAGCAGTACTTC.

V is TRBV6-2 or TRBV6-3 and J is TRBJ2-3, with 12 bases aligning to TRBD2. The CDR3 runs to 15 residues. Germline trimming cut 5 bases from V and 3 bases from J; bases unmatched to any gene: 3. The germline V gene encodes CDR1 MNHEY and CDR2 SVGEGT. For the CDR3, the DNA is TGTGCCAGCAGTCTAGCGGGGGGGCCGACAGATACGCAGTATTTT. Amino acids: CASSLAGGPTDTQYF.

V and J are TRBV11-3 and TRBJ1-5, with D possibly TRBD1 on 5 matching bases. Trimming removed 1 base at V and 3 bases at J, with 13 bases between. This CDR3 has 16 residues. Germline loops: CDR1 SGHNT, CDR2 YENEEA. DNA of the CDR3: TGTGCCAGCAGCTTAGGCCGGGACGGACCCAATCAGCCCCAGCATTTT. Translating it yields CASSLGRDGPNQPQHF.

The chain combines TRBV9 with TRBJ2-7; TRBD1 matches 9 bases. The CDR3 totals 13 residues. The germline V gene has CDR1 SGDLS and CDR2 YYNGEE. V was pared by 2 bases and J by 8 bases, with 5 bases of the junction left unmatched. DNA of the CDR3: TGTGCCAGCAGCGTTGGGACAGGGTACCAGCAGTACTTC. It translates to CASSVGTGYQQYF.

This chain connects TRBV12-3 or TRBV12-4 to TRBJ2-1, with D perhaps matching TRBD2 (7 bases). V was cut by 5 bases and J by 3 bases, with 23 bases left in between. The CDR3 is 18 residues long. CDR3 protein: CASSDQDLMRGRYNEQFF. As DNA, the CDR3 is TGTGCCAGCAGTGACCAGGACCTGATGCGGGGGCGCTACAATGAGCAGTTCTTC.

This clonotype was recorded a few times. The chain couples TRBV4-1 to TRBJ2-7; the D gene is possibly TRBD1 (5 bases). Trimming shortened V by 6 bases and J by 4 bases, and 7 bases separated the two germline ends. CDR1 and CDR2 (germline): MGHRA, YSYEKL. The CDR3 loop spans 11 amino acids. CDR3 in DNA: TGCGCCAGCAGGGCAGGGTACGAGCAGTACTTC. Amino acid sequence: CASRAGYEQYF.

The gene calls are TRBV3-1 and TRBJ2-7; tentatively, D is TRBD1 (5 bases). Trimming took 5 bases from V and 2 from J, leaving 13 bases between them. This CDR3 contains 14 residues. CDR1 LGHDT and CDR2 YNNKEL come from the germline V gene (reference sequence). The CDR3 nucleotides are TGTGCCAGCAGCGTGGGGCTGCCTCCCTACGAGCAGTACTTC. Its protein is CASSVGLPPYEQYF.

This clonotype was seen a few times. The DNA for the CDR3 is TGCGCCAGCAGCGGGGCCAGGGGACCGGAGACCCAGTACTTC. Protein: CASSGARGPETQYF. The chain combines TRBV5-1 with TRBJ2-5; perhaps TRBD1 as D (6 bases). V lost 4 bases and J 5 bases, leaving 15 bases between the germline ends. The CDR3 length is 14 residues. CDR1 and CDR2 from the germline V gene are SGHRS and YFSETQ. The variable domain in full, with the rest retrieved from reference TRBV5-1 and TRBJ2-5, is KAGVTQTPRYLIKTRGQQVTLSCSPISGHRSVSWYQQTPGQGLQFLFEYFSETQRNKGNFPGRFSGRQFSNSRSEMNVSTLELGDSALYLCASSGARGPETQYFGPGTRLLVL.

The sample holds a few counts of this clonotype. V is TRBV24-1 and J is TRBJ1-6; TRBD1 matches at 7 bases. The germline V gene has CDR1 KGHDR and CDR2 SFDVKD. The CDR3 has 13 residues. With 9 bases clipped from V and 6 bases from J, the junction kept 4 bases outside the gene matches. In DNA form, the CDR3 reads TGTGCCACCGCCCGGGACAGTAATTCACCCCTCCACTTT. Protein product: CATARDSNSPLHF.

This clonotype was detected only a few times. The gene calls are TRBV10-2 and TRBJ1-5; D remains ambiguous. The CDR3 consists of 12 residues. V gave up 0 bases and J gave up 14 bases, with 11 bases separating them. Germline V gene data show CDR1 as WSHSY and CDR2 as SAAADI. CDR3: CASSESGPTKHF. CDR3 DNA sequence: TGCGCCAGCAGTGAGTCTGGGCCGACAAAGCATTTT.

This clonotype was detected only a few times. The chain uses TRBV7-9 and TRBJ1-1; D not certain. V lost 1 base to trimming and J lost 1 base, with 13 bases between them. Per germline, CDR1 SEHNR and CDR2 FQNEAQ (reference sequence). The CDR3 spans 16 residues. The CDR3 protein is CASSLERTVENTEAFF. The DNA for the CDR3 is TGTGCCAGCAGCTTAGAGCGGACGGTGGAGAACACTGAAGCTTTCTTT. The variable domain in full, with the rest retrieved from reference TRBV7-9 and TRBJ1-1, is DTGVSQNPRHKITKRGQNVTFRCDPISEHNRLYWYRQTLGQGPEFLTYFQNEAQLEKSRLLSDRFSAERPKGSFSTLEIQRTEQGDSAMYLCASSLERTVENTEAFFGQGTRLTVV.

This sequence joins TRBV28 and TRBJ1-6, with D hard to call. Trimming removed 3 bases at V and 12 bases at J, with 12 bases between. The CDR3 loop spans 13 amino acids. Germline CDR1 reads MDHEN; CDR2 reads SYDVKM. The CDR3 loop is CASSFGSPLPLHF. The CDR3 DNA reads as TGTGCCAGCAGTTTCGGCAGTCCGTTACCCCTCCACTTT.

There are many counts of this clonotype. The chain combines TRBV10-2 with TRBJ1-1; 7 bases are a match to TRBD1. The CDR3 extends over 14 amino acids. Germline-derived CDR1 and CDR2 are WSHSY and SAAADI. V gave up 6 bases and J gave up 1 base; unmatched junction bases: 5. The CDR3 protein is CASSHRDRNTEAFF. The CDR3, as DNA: TGCGCCAGCAGCCACCGGGACAGGAACACTGAAGCTTTCTTT.

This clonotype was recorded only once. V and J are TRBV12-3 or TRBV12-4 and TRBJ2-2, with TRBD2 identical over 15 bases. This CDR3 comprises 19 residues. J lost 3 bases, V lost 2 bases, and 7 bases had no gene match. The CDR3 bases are TGTGCCAGCAGTTTAAGAGCGGGACTAGCGGGGGGTTACACCGGGGAGCTGTTTTTT. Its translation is CASSLRAGLAGGYTGELFF.

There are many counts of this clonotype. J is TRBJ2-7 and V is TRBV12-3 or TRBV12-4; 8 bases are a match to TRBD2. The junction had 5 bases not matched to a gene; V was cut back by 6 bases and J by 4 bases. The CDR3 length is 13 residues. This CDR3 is CASRGLAGYEQYF. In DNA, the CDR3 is TGTGCCAGCAGGGGGCTAGCGGGTTACGAGCAGTACTTC.

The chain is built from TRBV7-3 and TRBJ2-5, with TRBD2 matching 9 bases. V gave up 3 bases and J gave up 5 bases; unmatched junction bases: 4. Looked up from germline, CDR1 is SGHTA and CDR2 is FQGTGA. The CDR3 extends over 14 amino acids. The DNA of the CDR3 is TGTGCCAGCAGCTTCGGCGGGGGGGCCGAGACCCAGTACTTC. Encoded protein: CASSFGGGAETQYF.

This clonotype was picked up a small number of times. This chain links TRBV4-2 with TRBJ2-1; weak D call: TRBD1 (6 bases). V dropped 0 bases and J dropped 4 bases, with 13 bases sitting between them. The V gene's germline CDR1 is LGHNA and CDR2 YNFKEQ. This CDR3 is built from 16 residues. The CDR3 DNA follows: TGTGCCAGCAGCCAAGAGGGGGCTTCCCTATACAATGAGCAGTTCTTC. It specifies CASSQEGASLYNEQFF.